This T cell receptor (beta chain) was profiled in a study of T cells in tuberculosis. Study-wide points: Active tuberculosis patients had shorter CDR3-alpha; the beta difference was nonsignificant.

TCRdb's copy holds only in-frame clones and misses some; the assay was immunoSEQ multiplex PCR. Of tens of thousands of clones listed, around 90% are singletons. In germline, CDR1 is MNHEY, CDR2 SMNVEV (reference sequence). Trimming shortened V by 5 bases and J by 6 bases, and 20 bases separated the two germline ends. The CDR3 runs 15 residues. As for this clone: Its antigen is still unknown.

Sample time point: new active TB diagnosis, blood taken before or within 7 days of starting treatment. HIV-seronegative South African adults aged 18 years or older had newly diagnosed active tuberculosis. The TCR comes from an adult with tuberculosis. V gene TRBV27 combines with J gene TRBJ2-7; no clear D gene. This sample comprised PBMCs, obtained at tuberculosis diagnosis. The CDR3, as DNA: TGTGCCAGCAGTCCCCTCTCGGGTCATGGAATCGAGCAGTACTTC. This encodes CASSPLSGHGIEQYF.